This T cell receptor beta chain was recovered during a study of blood T cell repertoires in COVID-19. In the authors' methods: Nucleated cell counts were estimated from reference gene primer amplification. Method: immunoSEQ multiplex PCR; TCRdb's copy keeps in-frame clones and lacks some. V and J calls and clone size are as listed in that table; D and trimming were resolved from the DNA. The sample shows some 300,000 clones, about 88% of them seen only once. The CDR3 has 15 residues. V gave up 1 base and J gave up 3 bases, with 9 bases separating them. Germline V gene data show CDR1 as LNHDA and CDR2 as SQIVND (reference sequence).

This sequence was found in a woman in her thirties who had recovered from COVID-19. Sequencing used PBMCs or T cells enriched from blood (not recorded which). The chain is built from TRBV19 and TRBJ2-2; possible D gene TRBD1, 6 bases. The CDR3 nucleotides read TGTGCCAGTAGTATAGGGACAGCCGACACCGGGGAGCTGTTTTTT. Protein: CASSIGTADTGELFF.